What follows are 3 T cell receptor beta chains derived from one specimen sequenced in a study of human T cells and chemical hapten exposure. Documented time point: patch test 1, 2 weeks after DPC sensitization. This sample's treatment: therapeutic diphenylcyclopropenone sensitization with weekly scalp DPC. Each CDR3 protein is one row after TCRdb ran MiXCR on the RACE reads. The profile shows approximately 60,000 distinct CDR3 sequences, about 9.3% of them singletons. The specimen was whole blood, collected in connection with sensitization to the hapten diphenylcyclopropenone (DPC). The receptors were sampled from a woman aged 40 to 55 with alopecia areata. Some clones in this sample may be carry-over from other donors' samples.

This clonotype was counted ten times or more. The J gene is TRBJ1-1, the V gene TRBV20-1; D not resolved. The CDR3 consists of 15 residues. CDR1 and CDR2 (germline): DFQATT, SNEGSKA (reference sequence). With 1 base removed from V and 3 bases from J, the gap between germline ends came to 15 bases. CDR3 nucleotides: TGCAGTGCTAGAGCACCAGAGCTCCCACACACTGAAGCTTTCTTT. It yields the protein CSARAPELPHTEAFF.

This clonotype was counted many times. The chain has TRBV4-2 and TRBJ1-1; D unclear. This CDR3 has 13 amino acids. Trimming removed 0 bases from V and 3 bases from J, with 5 bases in between. Germline V lookup: CDR1 LGHNA, CDR2 YNFKEQ. The CDR3: CASSQDGDTEAFF. The DNA of the CDR3 is TGTGCCAGCAGCCAAGACGGGGACACTGAAGCTTTCTTT.

The sample holds many counts of this clonotype. The chain joins TRBV28 to TRBJ2-7; D may be TRBD1 (7 bases). Germline values: CDR1 MDHEN, CDR2 SYDVKM. With 4 bases removed from V and 0 bases from J, the gap between germline ends came to 19 bases. The CDR3 contains 17 residues. CDR3: CASSSNRDRDFSYEQYF. The DNA of the CDR3 is TGTGCCAGCAGTTCAAATAGAGACAGGGACTTCTCCTACGAGCAGTACTTC. The full variable domain, completed using reference TRBV28 and TRBJ2-7, is DVKVTQSSRYLVKRTGEKVFLECVQDMDHENMFWYRQDPGLGLRLIYFSYDVKMKEKGDIPEGYSVSREKKERFSLILESASTNQTSMYLCASSSNRDRDFSYEQYFGPGTRLTVT.